This T cell receptor (beta chain) was identified during a study of T-cell memory formation after mild COVID-19. Points on this clonotype: Its antigen is not known.

The germline V gene has CDR1 LGHDT and CDR2 YNNKEL (reference sequence). This CDR3 contains 16 residues. J was trimmed by 2 bases and V by 6 bases; bases with no gene match: 11. UMIs and sample barcodes were carried by the TCR alpha and TCR beta cDNA libraries that 5'RACE produced using constant-segment primers. TCRdb re-called the 5' RACE reads through MiXCR, storing one row per CDR3 protein. The top ten clones hold about 2% of a sample with just under 150,000 distinct CDR3 sequences, roughly 19% of them seen once. Findings of the study overall: Largely, contracting CD4+ clones fell within CM and EM, and contracting CD8+ clones within EMRA.

The V and J genes are TRBV3-1 and TRBJ2-3, with TRBD1 matching 7 bases. The material sequenced was PBMCs or a T cell subset sorted from them (not recorded which). The TCR comes from an adult woman who had mild COVID-19 (a few samples of this study predate the infection). Cell type and time point are not known. The CDR3 sequence: CASSHGEGTDTDTQYF. CDR3 DNA: TGTGCCAGCAGTCACGGCGAGGGGACAGACACAGATACGCAGTATTTT.